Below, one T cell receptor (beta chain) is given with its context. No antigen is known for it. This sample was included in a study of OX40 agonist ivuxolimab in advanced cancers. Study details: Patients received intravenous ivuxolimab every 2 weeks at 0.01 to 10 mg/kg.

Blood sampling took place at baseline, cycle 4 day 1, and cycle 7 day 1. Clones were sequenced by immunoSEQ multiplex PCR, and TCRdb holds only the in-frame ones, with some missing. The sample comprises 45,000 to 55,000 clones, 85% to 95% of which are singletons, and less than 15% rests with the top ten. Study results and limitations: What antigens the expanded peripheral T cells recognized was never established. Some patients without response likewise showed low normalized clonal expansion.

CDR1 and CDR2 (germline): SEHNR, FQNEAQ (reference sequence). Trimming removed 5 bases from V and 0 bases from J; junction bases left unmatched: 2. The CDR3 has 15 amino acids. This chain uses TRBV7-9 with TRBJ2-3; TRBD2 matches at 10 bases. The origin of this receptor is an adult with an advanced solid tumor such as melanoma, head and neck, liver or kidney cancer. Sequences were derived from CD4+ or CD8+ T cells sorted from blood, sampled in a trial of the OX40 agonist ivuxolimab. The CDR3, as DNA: TGTGCCAGCAGCGTGACTAGCGGGAGCACAGATACGCAGTATTTT. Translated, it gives CASSVTSGSTDTQYF.